This passage covers 13 T cell receptor beta chains from one sample sequenced in a study of shared clonotypes between healthy human individuals. The assay was immunoSEQ multiplex PCR, and TCRdb's table has in-frame clones only and misses some. The table has about 680,000 clones, roughly 94% seen once. As defined, naive CD8 cells were CD45RO-negative and positively selected for CCR7, with terminally differentiated effector memory CD45RA+ cells excluded. Sequenced input: naive CD8+ T cells sorted from blood. The source is a man aged 25-40 years in good health.

The count of this clone is one. This chain uses TRBV7-9 with TRBJ1-3; a possible D gene is TRBD1 (5 bases). Germline assignment: CDR1 SEHNR and CDR2 FQNEAQ (reference sequence). This CDR3 has 15 amino acids. V lost 3 bases and J lost 1, with 10 bases in between. The DNA for the CDR3 is TGTGCCAGCAGCTTTCTTCAGGGATCTGGAAACACCATATATTTT. Its translation is CASSFLQGSGNTIYF.

In its sample, this clone was seen once. The CDR3 reads CASSESYSTDTQYF. As DNA, the CDR3 is TGCGCCAGCAGTGAGTCTTACAGCACAGATACGCAGTATTTT. The chain couples TRBV10-1 to TRBJ2-3; D is unclear. Per the germline V gene, CDR1 is WNHNN and CDR2 is SYGVQD (reference sequence). The V end was cut by 0 bases, the J end by 0 bases, with 4 bases between. The CDR3 runs to 14 residues.

The chain links TRBV5-1 to TRBJ2-7; 12 bases map to TRBD2. CDR3 length: 18 amino acids. Germline trimming cut 2 bases from V and 4 bases from J; bases unmatched to any gene: 13. Germline V gene data show CDR1 as SGHRS and CDR2 as YFSETQ. CDR3 amino acids: CASSLETSGSGGFYEQYF. The CDR3 DNA reads TGCGCCAGCAGCTTAGAGACTAGCGGGAGTGGGGGTTTTTACGAGCAGTACTTC.

The chain has TRBV9 and TRBJ2-5; 9 bases fit TRBD2. The CDR3 contains 17 residues. The junction had 14 bases not matched to a gene; V was cut back by 3 bases and J by 5 bases. In germline, CDR1 is SGDLS, CDR2 YYNGEE. The CDR3 reads CASSGKLAGDQPETQYF. The CDR3, as DNA: TGTGCCAGCAGCGGAAAATTAGCGGGAGACCAGCCGGAGACCCAGTACTTC.

The rearrangement links TRBV11-1 to TRBJ2-7; 9 bases align to TRBD1. Germline V gene lookup returns CDR1 SGHAT and CDR2 FQDESV (reference sequence). CDR3 length: 14 residues. V lost 3 bases, J lost 3 bases, and 3 bases stayed unmatched. CDR3 sequence reads: CASSLGQGHYEQYF. The CDR3 DNA sequence: TGTGCCAGCAGCTTGGGACAGGGCCACTACGAGCAGTACTTC.

The chain has TRBV4-1 and TRBJ2-7, with TRBD2 as a possible D gene (6 bases). The CDR3 is 17 amino acids. Germline V gene data show CDR1 as MGHRA and CDR2 as YSYEKL. Trimming shortened V by 2 bases and J by 3 bases, and 20 bases separated the two germline ends. The CDR3 DNA sequence: TGCGCCAGCAGCCAAATCATTACCCGGGGGTTCCTCTACGAGCAGTACTTC. Translated, it gives CASSQIITRGFLYEQYF.

This clone was picked up one time. The same CDR3 arises from other DNA sequences in this sample as well. The CDR3 bases are TGTGCCAGCAGCTTTACAGGCGACTATGGCTACACCTTC. It specifies CASSFTGDYGYTF. The chain employs TRBV7-9 and TRBJ1-2; D may be TRBD1 (5 bases). Trimming stripped 3 bases from V and 3 bases from J, with 8 bases between. CDR1 is SEHNR, CDR2 FQNEAQ, per germline (reference sequence). This CDR3 comprises 13 residues.

This clone was seen a handful of times. This chain joins TRBV6-5 and TRBJ2-1; a weak D match, TRBD2 (6 bases). The CDR3 runs to 15 residues. The germline V gene has CDR1 MNHEY and CDR2 SVGAGI. Between the trimmed V and J ends, which lost 8 bases and 2 bases, there was a span of 16 bases. For the CDR3, the DNA is TGTGCCAGCGCGAAAGGCGGGGCAGCCTACAATGAGCAGTTCTTC. Its translation: CASAKGGAAYNEQFF.

The chain uses TRBV7-9 and TRBJ2-7; D unresolved. Germline V CDR1 and CDR2: SEHNR, FQNEAQ (reference sequence). Deletions cut 7 bases from V and 1 base from J, with 11 bases between. The length of the CDR3 is 13 residues. CDR3 sequence: CASNPPGSYEQYF. CDR3 DNA sequence: TGTGCCAGCAACCCCCCCGGTTCCTACGAGCAGTACTTC.

The sample holds a few counts of this clone. The chain uses TRBV9 and TRBJ2-7, with D maybe TRBD2 (5 bases). CDR3 size: 14 residues. The germline V gene has CDR1 SGDLS and CDR2 YYNGEE. Deletions cut 0 bases from V and 0 bases from J, with 7 bases between. Here the CDR3 reads CASSVAGLSYEQYF. The DNA for the CDR3 is TGTGCCAGCAGCGTAGCAGGACTCTCCTACGAGCAGTACTTC.

The rearrangement links TRBV4-1 to TRBJ2-3; no clear D gene. The CDR3 has 16 amino acids. Trimming stripped 4 bases from V and 1 base from J, with 15 bases between. Germline V gene lookup returns CDR1 MGHRA and CDR2 YSYEKL. CDR3 amino acids: CASSPAVATRTDTQYF. CDR3 nucleotide sequence: TGCGCCAGCAGCCCTGCGGTGGCGACTCGCACAGATACGCAGTATTTT.

The J gene is TRBJ2-7, the V gene TRBV2, with 10 bases aligning to TRBD2. With 3 bases clipped from V and 2 bases from J, the junction kept 4 bases outside the gene matches. The CDR3 runs to 15 residues. Germline V gives CDR1 SNHLY, CDR2 FYNNEI. In nucleotides, the CDR3 is TGTGCCAGCAGTGAGGCTAGCGGGAGAACCTACGAGCAGTACTTC. This translates into CASSEASGRTYEQYF.

The rearrangement joins TRBV6-5 to TRBJ2-1, with D hard to call. The CDR3 runs 11 residues. The V and J ends lost 7 bases and 10 bases respectively, with 11 bases between them. Germline V lookup: CDR1 MNHEY, CDR2 SVGAGI. The CDR3 sequence: CASTRSSEQFF. CDR3 DNA: TGTGCCAGCACCAGGAGTTCGGAGCAGTTCTTC.